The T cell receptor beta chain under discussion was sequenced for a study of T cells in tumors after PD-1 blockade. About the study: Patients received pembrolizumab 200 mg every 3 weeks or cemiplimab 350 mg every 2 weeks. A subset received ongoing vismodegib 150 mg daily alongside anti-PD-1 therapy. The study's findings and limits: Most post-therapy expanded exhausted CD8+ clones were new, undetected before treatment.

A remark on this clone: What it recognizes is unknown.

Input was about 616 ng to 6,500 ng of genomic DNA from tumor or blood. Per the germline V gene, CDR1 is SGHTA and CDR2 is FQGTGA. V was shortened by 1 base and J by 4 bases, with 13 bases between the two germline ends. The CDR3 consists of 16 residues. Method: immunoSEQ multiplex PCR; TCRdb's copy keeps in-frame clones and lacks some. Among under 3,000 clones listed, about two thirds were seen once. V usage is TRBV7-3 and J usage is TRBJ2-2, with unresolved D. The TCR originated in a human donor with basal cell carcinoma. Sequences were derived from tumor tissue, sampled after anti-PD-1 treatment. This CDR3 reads CASSLNPLFSTGELFF. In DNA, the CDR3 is TGTGCCAGCAGCTTAAACCCCCTTTTTAGCACCGGGGAGCTGTTTTTT.